The 8 T cell receptor beta chains below were found in one sample sequenced in a study of cytomegalovirus exposure and HLA in healthy donors. Vbeta (60) and Jbeta (13) primers were used in the PCR. The assay was immunoSEQ multiplex PCR, and TCRdb's table has in-frame clones only and misses some. The data hold 100,000 to 150,000 clones, with 80% observed a single time. The sequencing input was PBMCs. The source of these receptors is a female donor in good health and CMV-seronegative.

This clone was detected only a few times. The chain combines TRBV11-2 with TRBJ1-2; possible D gene TRBD1, 6 bases. Germline CDR1 reads SGHAT; CDR2 reads FQNNGV. The germline V and J ends were trimmed by 5 bases and 6 bases, with 13 bases remaining between them. The CDR3 sequence is 13 residues long. CDR3 bases: TGTGCCAGCAGCGTCGGACAGCTCGATGGCTACACCTTC. It specifies CASSVGQLDGYTF. Looking up the rest from reference TRBV11-2 and TRBJ1-2 gives the full variable domain: EAGVAQSPRYKIIEKRQSVAFWCNPISGHATLYWYQQILGQGPKLLIQFQNNGVVDDSQLPKDRFSAERLKGVDSTLKIQPAKLEDSAVYLCASSVGQLDGYTFGSGTRLTVV.

The chain links TRBV11-1 to TRBJ2-5, with 13 positions matching TRBD2. Germline V gene lookup returns CDR1 SGHAT and CDR2 FQDESV (reference sequence). The CDR3 spans 16 residues. V dropped 6 bases and J dropped 1; count of bases not matched to a gene: 5. The CDR3 nucleotides are TGTGCCAGCAGTCGGGGACTAGCGGGAACCCAAGAGACCCAGTACTTC. It translates to CASSRGLAGTQETQYF.

The chain employs TRBV4-1 and TRBJ1-5, with D perhaps TRBD1 (5 bases). CDR1 is MGHRA, CDR2 YSYEKL, per germline. The CDR3 contains 15 residues. The germline V and J ends were trimmed by 0 bases and 2 bases, with 8 bases remaining between them. The CDR3 here is CASSQERGGNQPQHF. For the CDR3, the DNA is TGCGCCAGCAGCCAAGAAAGGGGCGGCAATCAGCCCCAGCATTTT.

The chain is built from TRBV28 and TRBJ1-4, with D unclear. CDR1 and CDR2 (germline): MDHEN, SYDVKM. This CDR3 region has 13 residues. The ends were cut back, 6 bases at V and 4 bases at J, with 9 bases in the middle. In DNA form, the CDR3 reads TGTGCCAGCAGGGCTAGCCTTAATGAAAAACTGTTTTTT. Protein sequence: CASRASLNEKLFF.

CDR3 in DNA: TGTGCCAGCAGTGAAGTATCCTATAATTCACCCCTCCACTTT. It translates to CASSEVSYNSPLHF. The rearrangement joins TRBV6-1 to TRBJ1-6; D is uncertain. This CDR3 region has 14 residues. Per germline, CDR1 MNHNS and CDR2 SASEGT. V was shortened by 1 base and J by 1 base, with 2 bases between the two germline ends.

V is TRBV6-1 and J is TRBJ1-1, with no clear D. There are 11 residues in the CDR3. The germline V gene has CDR1 MNHNS and CDR2 SASEGT. V dropped 5 bases and J dropped 12 bases, with 13 bases sitting between them. The CDR3 region is CASSQSRTSFF. CDR3 bases: TGTGCCAGCAGTCAGTCCCGTACATCTTTCTTT.

This chain uses TRBV2 with TRBJ1-3; D unclear. Trimming took 4 bases from V and 7 from J, leaving 5 bases between them. Germline loops: CDR1 SNHLY, CDR2 FYNNEI. The CDR3 has 11 residues. CDR3 coding DNA: TGTGCCAGCAGTGCCGGGAACACCATATATTTT. Its translation: CASSAGNTIYF. Full variable domain (missing parts from reference TRBV2 and TRBJ1-3): EPEVTQTPSHQVTQMGQEVILRCVPISNHLYFYWYRQILGQKVEFLVSFYNNEISEKSEIFDDQFSVERPDGSNFTLKIRSTKLEDSAMYFCASSAGNTIYFGEGSWLTVV.

The chain couples TRBV7-3 to TRBJ2-7, with D tentatively TRBD2 (5 bases). This CDR3 has 16 amino acids. V was clipped by 7 bases and J by 2 bases, with 21 bases between them. The germline gives CDR1 SGHTA, CDR2 FQGTGA. The CDR3 DNA sequence: TGTGCCAGCACCACCAGAAGCGGAAGGTTAACCTACGAGCAGTACTTC. Translated: CASTTRSGRLTYEQYF.